This T cell receptor beta chain was captured in a study of patients and donors after allogeneic stem cell transplantation. In TCRdb, the RT-PCR reads were re-called with MiXCR into one record per CDR3 protein. The table shows roughly 150,000 distinct CDR3 sequences, with about 24% occurring only once. This clonotype was counted only a few times. Germline CDR1 is SEHNR and CDR2 is FQNEAQ (reference sequence). Trimming removed 2 bases from V and 1 base from J; junction bases left unmatched: 4. This CDR3 contains 16 residues. Material: blood, either unsorted or a sorted T cell fraction (not recorded which). The receptor's source is a human donor who was either an allogeneic HSCT recipient or a stem cell or donor lymphocyte infusion donor (not recorded which). It is not recorded whose cells these are; they may come from a transplant donor. J is TRBJ2-5 and V is TRBV7-9; TRBD2 matches 10 bases. The CDR3 is CASSLRASGSQETQYF. In DNA form, the CDR3 reads TGTGCCAGCAGCTTAAGGGCTAGCGGGAGCCAAGAGACCCAGTACTTC. The full variable domain, rest sourced from reference TRBV7-9 and TRBJ2-5, is DTGVSQNPRHKITKRGQNVTFRCDPISEHNRLYWYRQTLGQGPEFLTYFQNEAQLEKSRLLSDRFSAERPKGSFSTLEIQRTEQGDSAMYLCASSLRASGSQETQYFGPGTRLLVL.